Below are 21 T cell receptor beta chains sequenced from a single sample in a study of graft-versus-host responses after intestinal transplantation. Sequencing was performed with immunoSEQ multiplex PCR; in TCRdb, only in-frame clones are kept and a portion is missing. The repertoire consists of more than 8,000 clones, with under 95% occurring once and the leading ten covering approximately 1.5%. This sample comprised PBMCs, obtained about 31 days after intestinal transplant. The receptors stem from a human patient who received an intestinal transplant, so some T cells may come from the graft donor.

The J gene is TRBJ2-3, the V gene TRBV5-4; D perhaps matches TRBD1 (5 bases). Germline V CDR1 and CDR2: SGHNT, YYREEE (reference sequence). V was clipped by 4 bases and J by 1 base, with 22 bases between them. The CDR3 has 18 residues. In DNA, the CDR3 is TGTGCCAGCAGCGAATCCGGTGGACATCAATTGGGCACAGATACGCAGTATTTT. Protein product: CASSESGGHQLGTDTQYF.

V usage is TRBV18 and J usage is TRBJ2-4; 8 bases are shared with TRBD1. V lost 3 bases and J lost 8; bases outside the gene matches: 9. The germline gives CDR1 KGHSH, CDR2 LQKENI. CDR3 length: 15 residues. CDR3 sequence: CASSPSDRVVHIQYF. The CDR3 DNA follows: TGTGCCAGCTCACCCTCGGACAGGGTTGTGCACATTCAGTACTTC. Complete variable domain (other parts from reference TRBV18 and TRBJ2-4): NAGVMQNPRHLVRRRGQEARLRCSPMKGHSHVYWYRQLPEEGLKFMVYLQKENIIDESGMPKERFSAEFPKEGPSILRIQQVVRGDSAAYFCASSPSDRVVHIQYFGAGTRLSVL.

This clone was counted only a few times. The chain is built from TRBV4-1 and TRBJ1-5; the D is unclear. Germline V gene lookup returns CDR1 MGHRA and CDR2 YSYEKL. The CDR3 length is 15 residues. The ends were cut back, 2 bases at V and 0 bases at J, with 8 bases in the middle. CDR3 sequence: CASSQSVLSNQPQHF. Written as DNA, the CDR3 is TGCGCCAGCAGCCAAAGCGTACTTAGCAATCAGCCCCAGCATTTT.

The chain is built from TRBV28 and TRBJ2-5; perhaps TRBD1 as D (6 bases). Germline CDR1 reads MDHEN; CDR2 reads SYDVKM. This CDR3 region has 16 residues. V was trimmed by 5 bases and J by 2 bases, leaving 18 bases between them. DNA for the CDR3: TGTGCCAGCAGTAGGATTCTCGGACAGACACAAGAGACCCAGTACTTC. Its translation: CASSRILGQTQETQYF.

This chain links TRBV6-6 with TRBJ2-1; no firm D call. The V gene lost 0 bases and the J gene lost 4 bases, with 7 bases spanning the gap. Germline values: CDR1 MNHNY, CDR2 SVGAGI (reference sequence). The CDR3 sequence is 14 residues long. The CDR3 is CASSYSRVYNEQFF. The DNA for the CDR3 is TGTGCCAGCAGTTACTCTAGGGTTTACAATGAGCAGTTCTTC.

This sequence joins TRBV19 and TRBJ2-7; D is tentatively TRBD1 or TRBD2 (6 bases each). The CDR3 length is 18 residues. Trimming took 6 bases from V and 4 from J, leaving 28 bases between them. Germline V gene data show CDR1 as LNHDA and CDR2 as SQIVND (reference sequence). This CDR3 is CASSSTAGPGALVYEQYF. CDR3 bases: TGTGCCAGTAGCAGTACTGCGGGGCCGGGGGCCCTCGTGTACGAGCAGTACTTC.

The chain links TRBV15 to TRBJ1-5; D uncertain. Looked up from germline, CDR1 is LNHNV and CDR2 is YYDKDF (reference sequence). The length of the CDR3 is 15 residues. Trimming left V 1 base short and J 7 bases short, with 14 bases between. DNA for the CDR3: TGTGCCACCAGCAGAGGGGGAAGACCGACCCAGCCCCAGCATTTT. Amino acids: CATSRGGRPTQPQHF.

This rearrangement joins TRBV2 to TRBJ2-3; the match to TRBD1 covers 7 bases. Per germline, CDR1 SNHLY and CDR2 FYNNEI. This CDR3 has 15 residues. V lost 5 bases, J lost 7 bases, and 12 bases stayed unmatched. The CDR3 bases are TGTGCCAGCAGTTCGGGACAGACAAAGCAGAATACGCAGTATTTT. Translation gives CASSSGQTKQNTQYF.

This clone was recorded a few times. The chain joins TRBV6-5 to TRBJ2-7; 7 bases map to TRBD1. The germline gives CDR1 MNHEY, CDR2 SVGAGI. The CDR3 runs to 16 residues. V gave up 0 bases and J gave up 3 bases; unmatched junction bases: 8. This CDR3 reads CASSYSEGAGGYEQYF. In DNA, the CDR3 is TGTGCCAGCAGTTACTCGGAAGGGGCAGGGGGCTACGAGCAGTACTTC.

In its sample, this clone was seen once. The CDR3: CASSSRPDTQYF. Here the CDR3 DNA reads TGTGCCAGTAGTTCCCGGCCCGATACGCAGTATTTT. The chain combines TRBV19 with TRBJ2-3; D uncertain. CDR3 length: 12 amino acids. From germline, CDR1 is LNHDA and CDR2 SQIVND (reference sequence). The ends were cut back, 5 bases at V and 6 bases at J, with 9 bases in the middle.

Points on this clone: Distinct nucleotide sequences in the sample also encode this CDR3. In DNA, the CDR3 is TGTGCCAGCATAGCGGGGGGTGCTGGGGCCAACGTCCTGACTTTC. This translates into CASIAGGAGANVLTF. The chain couples TRBV7-9 to TRBJ2-6, with 10 bases aligning to TRBD2. V trimming: 7 bases; J trimming: 2 bases; junction bases outside the gene matches: 2. CDR1 and CDR2 from the germline V gene are SEHNR and FQNEAQ (reference sequence). The CDR3 totals 15 residues.

The V and J genes are TRBV9 and TRBJ1-1, with D unresolved. This CDR3 is 15 amino acids long. Trimming took off 0 bases at V and 0 bases at J, with 9 bases between the two ends. The germline CDR1 and CDR2 sequences are SGDLS and YYNGEE. The CDR3 region is CASSVAVSMNTEAFF. In DNA, the CDR3 is TGTGCCAGCAGCGTAGCGGTTAGCATGAACACTGAAGCTTTCTTT. Filled out from reference TRBV9 and TRBJ1-1, the complete variable domain reads DSGVTQTPKHLITATGQRVTLRCSPRSGDLSVYWYQQSLDQGLQFLIQYYNGEERAKGNILERFSAQQFPDLHSELNLSSLELGDSALYFCASSVAVSMNTEAFFGQGTRLTVV.

The genes are TRBV29-1 and TRBJ1-2; no definite D call. Per germline, CDR1 SQVTM and CDR2 ANQGSEA. Trimming removed 7 bases from V and 1 base from J, with 16 bases in between. CDR3 size: 14 residues. CDR3 DNA sequence: TGCAGCGCGGGGAGTGCCACAGATAACTATGGCTACACCTTC. Protein product: CSAGSATDNYGYTF.

This rearrangement joins TRBV19 to TRBJ1-4, with a weak D call TRBD1 (5 bases). The CDR3 is made up of 14 amino acids. V was clipped by 4 bases and J by 8 bases, with 14 bases between them. Looked up from germline, CDR1 is LNHDA and CDR2 is SQIVND (reference sequence). Here the CDR3 reads CASSTDRRGEKLFF. The DNA for the CDR3 is TGTGCCAGTAGTACCGACAGAAGAGGGGAAAAACTGTTTTTT.

The rearrangement uses TRBV1 and TRBJ2-3; TRBD2 is taken as the D call from the table, unchecked against the DNA. TRBV1 represents a pseudogene. The CDR3 spans 18 residues. CDR3 amino acids: CTSSQEVAGGPKADTQYF. The CDR3 region has the DNA TGCACCAGCAGCCAAGAGGTAGCGGGGGGGCCTAAGGCAGATACGCAGTATTTT.

The V gene is TRBV2, the J gene TRBJ2-4; TRBD2 matches at 9 bases. After removal of 4 bases from V and 8 bases from J, the junction contained 12 bases not matched to a gene. CDR3 length equals 16 residues. Germline lookup yields CDR1 SNHLY and CDR2 FYNNEI. CDR3: CASSVGTSPSLDIQYF. For the CDR3, the DNA is TGTGCCAGCAGTGTGGGGACTAGCCCATCGCTAGACATTCAGTACTTC. The complete variable domain, with remaining parts taken from reference TRBV2 and TRBJ2-4, reads EPEVTQTPSHQVTQMGQEVILRCVPISNHLYFYWYRQILGQKVEFLVSFYNNEISEKSEIFDDQFSVERPDGSNFTLKIRSTKLEDSAMYFCASSVGTSPSLDIQYFGAGTRLSVL.

The rearrangement uses TRBV7-5 and TRBJ1-2. TRBV7-5 is given as a pseudogene. This CDR3 has 13 residues. The CDR3 region is CASSLAWGGGYTF. The CDR3 DNA reads TGTGCCAGCAGCTTAGCCTGGGGTGGAGGCTACACCTTC.

This clone was detected only once. This chain joins TRBV7-9 and TRBJ2-1; 9 bases align to TRBD1. Germline V gene lookup returns CDR1 SEHNR and CDR2 FQNEAQ (reference sequence). V lost 1 base, J lost 10 bases, and 2 bases stayed unmatched. This CDR3 region has 13 residues. The DNA for the CDR3 is TGTGCCAGCAGCTTAGGGGACAGGGTCGAGCAGTTCTTC. It encodes CASSLGDRVEQFF.

The chain employs TRBV2 and TRBJ2-4; 8 bases map to TRBD2. The CDR3 sequence is 16 residues long. In germline, CDR1 is SNHLY, CDR2 FYNNEI. Trimming removed 2 bases from V and 3 bases from J; junction bases left unmatched: 6. CDR3 in amino acids: CASSESLAGVKNIQYF. CDR3 DNA sequence: TGTGCCAGCAGTGAATCGCTAGCGGGCGTCAAAAACATTCAGTACTTC.

The genes are TRBV6-4 and TRBJ2-2; D tentatively fits TRBD1 or TRBD2 (6 bases each). Germline V CDR1 and CDR2: MRHNA, SNTAGT. Trimming removed 0 bases at V and 5 bases at J, with 13 bases between. CDR3 size: 16 residues. In DNA, the CDR3 is TGTGCCAGCAGTGACTCGGGGGGCGGCTCGACCGGGGAGCTGTTTTTT. Amino acid sequence: CASSDSGGGSTGELFF.

The CDR3 DNA reads as TGTGCCAGCAGCGTAGCTACGGCGGGGGCCCTCAATGAGCAGTTCTTC. Amino acid sequence: CASSVATAGALNEQFF. V is TRBV9 and J is TRBJ2-1; D may be TRBD2 (7 bases). CDR1 and CDR2 from the germline V gene are SGDLS and YYNGEE. Trimming cost V 0 bases and J 6 bases, with 16 bases left between them. The CDR3 is made up of 16 amino acids.